Listed here are 9 T cell receptor beta chains from one sample, sequenced in a study of molecular identifiers for immune sequencing clone quantification. TCRdb processed the PCR reads anew with MiXCR; each CDR3 protein has one entry. Found here are around 94,000 distinct CDR3 sequences, about 32% of them singletons; the top ten hold approximately 9.8%. The sequenced sample was naive CD8+ T cells from blood, with Jurkat cell RNA spiked in. Described subset: FACS-sorted CD8+CD4-CCR7+CD45RA+ naive T cells. The receptors come from a human donor in good health. Some libraries in this study had Jurkat cell RNA spiked in.

Ten or more counts support this clonotype. The chain employs TRBV28 and TRBJ2-2; unclear D gene. Per the germline V gene, CDR1 is MDHEN and CDR2 is SYDVKM. The CDR3 spans 11 residues. Trimming left V 7 bases short and J 7 bases short, with 7 bases between. DNA for the CDR3: TGTGCCAGCAATAGAGTCGGGGAGCTGTTTTTT. Its translation is CASNRVGELFF.

This clonotype was counted many times. The genes are TRBV29-1 and TRBJ1-2, with D hard to call. Trimming left V 4 bases short and J 4 bases short, with 16 bases between. The CDR3 sequence is 14 residues long. Germline V gives CDR1 SQVTM, CDR2 ANQGSEA. CDR3 in DNA: TGCAGCGTTGGCAGTCCGGGCGAGGGCTATGGCTACACCTTC. This encodes CSVGSPGEGYGYTF.

A remark on this clonotype: A much larger clone differs from this one at a single base, so this may be a read error. Here the CDR3 reads CATTLAGGPSLYVQYF. DNA of the CDR3: TGTGCCACCACTTTAGCGGGAGGGCCCAGTCTCTACGTGCAGTACTTC. The genes are TRBV28 and TRBJ2-7; 11 nucleotides agree with TRBD2. This CDR3 comprises 16 residues. Germline V gene sequence: CDR1 MDHEN, CDR2 SYDVKM.

In this sample, this clonotype turned up many times. V is TRBV12-3 or TRBV12-4 and J is TRBJ2-3; 10 bases are shared with TRBD2. This CDR3 has 16 residues. Trimming cost V 6 bases and J 3 bases; bases outside gene matches: 9. The CDR3 reads CASRLASGSGTDTQYF. In DNA form, the CDR3 reads TGTGCCAGCAGGTTGGCTAGCGGGAGTGGGACAGATACGCAGTATTTT.

The V call is TRBV27, the J call TRBJ2-2; a possible D gene is TRBD2 (6 bases). Per the germline V gene, CDR1 is MNHEY and CDR2 is SMNVEV (reference sequence). This CDR3 is 17 amino acids long. The V gene lost 0 bases and the J gene lost 5 bases, with 16 bases spanning the gap. CDR3 residues: CASSLSAGTASTGELFF. The CDR3 DNA follows: TGTGCCAGCAGTTTATCGGCGGGGACCGCGAGTACCGGGGAGCTGTTTTTT.

This clonotype was seen once. A much larger clonotype is one base distant, so this may be a read error. This rearrangement joins TRBV7-9 to TRBJ2-7; 9 bases fit TRBD1. The length of the CDR3 is 15 residues. Germline V gene sequence: CDR1 SEHNR, CDR2 FQNEAQ (reference sequence). V shed 5 bases and J 1 base; nucleotides not matched to a gene: 6. The CDR3 DNA is TGTGCCAGCAGCCAGCTCGGGACAGGGTCCTACGAGCAGTACTTC. Translated, it gives CASSQLGTGSYEQYF.

This clonotype was detected ten times or more. The V and J genes are TRBV9 and TRBJ2-2; D remains unclear. Between the trimmed V and J ends, which lost 4 bases and 10 bases, there was a span of 11 bases. Per germline, CDR1 SGDLS and CDR2 YYNGEE. The CDR3 has 12 residues. The CDR3 DNA is TGTGCCAGCAGCACCCACGGCCCGGAGCTGTTTTTT. This translates into CASSTHGPELFF.

The chain has TRBV9 and TRBJ2-3, with 10 bases that match TRBD2. The CDR3 consists of 18 residues. The germline gives CDR1 SGDLS, CDR2 YYNGEE. The J segment lost 0 bases and the V segment lost 1 base, leaving 8 bases of the junction unmatched. CDR3 sequence: CASSVPAGLAASTDTQYF. In DNA, the CDR3 is TGTGCCAGCAGCGTACCTGCAGGACTAGCGGCTAGCACAGATACGCAGTATTTT.

This clonotype was counted between two and nine times. The V gene is TRBV6-6, the J gene TRBJ2-1; D gene unclear. CDR3 length equals 14 residues. V was pared by 2 bases and J by 8 bases, with 13 bases between. Germline CDR1 and CDR2: MNHNY and SVGAGI (reference sequence). CDR3 in amino acids: CASSYGMVTHEQFF. The CDR3, as DNA: TGTGCCAGCAGTTACGGGATGGTTACTCATGAGCAGTTCTTC.